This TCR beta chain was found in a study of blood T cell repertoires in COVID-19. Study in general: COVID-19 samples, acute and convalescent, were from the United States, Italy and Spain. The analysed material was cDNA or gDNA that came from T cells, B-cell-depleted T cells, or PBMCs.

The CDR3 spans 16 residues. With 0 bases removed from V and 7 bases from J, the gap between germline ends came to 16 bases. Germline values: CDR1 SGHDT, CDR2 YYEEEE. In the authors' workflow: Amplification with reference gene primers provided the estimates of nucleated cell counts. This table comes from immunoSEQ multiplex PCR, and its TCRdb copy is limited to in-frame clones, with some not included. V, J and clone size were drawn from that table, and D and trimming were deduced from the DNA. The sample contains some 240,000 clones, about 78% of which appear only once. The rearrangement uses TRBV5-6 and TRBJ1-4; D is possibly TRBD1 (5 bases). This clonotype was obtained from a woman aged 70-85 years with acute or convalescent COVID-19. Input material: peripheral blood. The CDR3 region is CASSLAYSQGGEKLFF. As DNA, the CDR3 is TGTGCCAGCAGCTTGGCCTACTCGCAGGGAGGTGAAAAACTGTTTTTT.